This entry lists 8 T cell receptor beta chains sequenced from one sample in a study of CXCR3-negative and CXCR3-positive naive CD8 T cells. Study-wide results and caveats: Naive cells positive for CXCR3 carried more hydrophobic TRB CDR3s than CXCR3-negative ones.

It was by 5' RACE with UMI labels that the TRB cDNA libraries were prepared. For each CDR3 protein, TCRdb gives one entry from its re-call of the 5' RACE reads, without DNA. This sample's table has 49,000 or so distinct CDR3 sequences. Their target antigens are unknown. The sequencing input was naive CXCR3+ CD8+ T cells from blood. Subset described: CD45RO-CCR7+CD27+CD95- naive CD8+ T cells expressing CXCR3 (TNR3+). The receptor source for this set is a human donor in good health. Some clones in this sample may be carry-over from other donors' samples.

The V call is TRBV12-3 or TRBV12-4, the J call TRBJ1-3; TCRdb's D call of TRBD1 is untestable without DNA. This CDR3 is 15 amino acids long. CDR3: CASSSGGHSGNTIYF.

The CDR3 here is CASNRGYNNEQFF. This chain joins TRBV5-1 and TRBJ2-1. The CDR3 extends over 13 amino acids. Germline CDR1 reads SGHRS; CDR2 reads YFSETQ.

The chain recombines TRBV28 with TRBJ1-4; the TCRdb call, TRBD1, lacks DNA for checking. CDR3 length equals 14 residues. Germline loops: CDR1 MDHEN, CDR2 SYDVKM. CDR3 in amino acids: CASSLRRGREKLFF.

The V call is TRBV29-1, the J call TRBJ2-1; TCRdb returns TRBD1, unconfirmable since there is no DNA. This CDR3 has 12 residues. Per the germline V gene, CDR1 is SQVTM and CDR2 is ANQGSEA. CDR3 loop: CSVGQGGNEQFF.

V is TRBV7-9 and J is TRBJ2-1. Germline CDR1 reads SEHNR; CDR2 reads FQNEAQ (reference sequence). The CDR3 contains 12 residues. The CDR3: CASSTGTGGQFF.

This sequence joins TRBV12-3 or TRBV12-4 and TRBJ2-1; TCRdb designates TRBD2, a call that cannot be tested without DNA. The CDR3 runs to 15 residues. CDR3 sequence reads: CASSFPAGEYNEQFF.

This CDR3 is CASGDRWDTYSYEQYF. V gene TRBV6-2 or TRBV6-3 combines with J gene TRBJ2-7; there is no DNA to check the TCRdb D call of TRBD1. The V gene's germline CDR1 is MNHEY and CDR2 SVGEGT. The CDR3 covers 16 residues.

The genes are TRBV7-9 and TRBJ1-2; TCRdb calls TRBD1, which cannot be checked without DNA. The length of the CDR3 is 16 residues. Germline CDR1 SEHNR, CDR2 FQNEAQ (reference sequence). CDR3 sequence reads: CASSLSSQDANYGYTF.